The clone carrying this TCR beta chain was counted between two and nine times. This sample was included in a study of blood T cell repertoires in COVID-19. Sequencing used immunoSEQ multiplex PCR; TCRdb keeps in-frame clones, though not all of them. The sample shows some 230,000 clones, about 81% of them seen only once. The germline V and J ends were trimmed by 3 bases and 6 bases, with 14 bases remaining between them. The V gene's germline CDR1 is KGHSH and CDR2 LQKENI. This CDR3 spans 14 amino acids. This chain links TRBV18 with TRBJ1-2, with a tentative D call TRBD1 (6 bases). Sequenced input: peripheral blood. The sequence was obtained from a woman older than 75 with COVID-19, enrolled during active disease. The CDR3 loop reads CASSPGITGNGYTF. CDR3 nucleotides: TGTGCCAGCTCACCGGGAATAACAGGGAATGGCTACACCTTC.